The 32 T cell receptor beta chains reported below all come from one sample, sequenced in a study of cytomegalovirus exposure and HLA in healthy donors. Clones were sequenced by immunoSEQ multiplex PCR, and TCRdb holds only the in-frame ones, with some missing. Of tens of thousands of clones in the sample, approximately 95% were seen once. The sample taken for sequencing was PBMCs. All receptors derive from a man younger than 30 in good health and CMV-seropositive.

This clone has only one observation. V is TRBV28 and J is TRBJ1-5, with D perhaps TRBD1 (5 bases). V was cut by 6 bases and J by 5 bases, with 17 bases left in between. Germline assignment: CDR1 MDHEN and CDR2 SYDVKM. The CDR3 is made up of 15 amino acids. CDR3 residues: CASSTGHLSDQPQHF. In nucleotides, the CDR3 is TGTGCCAGCAGCACCGGACACCTATCGGATCAGCCCCAGCATTTT.

In its sample, this clone was seen once. The genes are TRBV7-6 and TRBJ2-1, with 7 bases aligning to TRBD2. This CDR3 contains 16 residues. Trimming cost V 4 bases and J 3 bases; bases outside gene matches: 9. Germline CDR1 is SGHVS and CDR2 is FNYEAQ. The CDR3 DNA follows: TGTGCCAGCAGCTCCCCGGGAGGTTCTAGCTACAATGAGCAGTTCTTC. Translating it yields CASSSPGGSSYNEQFF.

The chain links TRBV27 to TRBJ1-2; a possible D gene is TRBD1 (6 bases). Trimming cost V 5 bases and J 6 bases, with 13 bases left between them. Per the germline V gene, CDR1 is MNHEY and CDR2 is SMNVEV (reference sequence). The CDR3 length is 13 residues. CDR3 coding DNA: TGTGCCAGCAGTCCAACAGGGTTGGATGGCTACACCTTC. Its translation is CASSPTGLDGYTF.

This chain connects TRBV5-1 to TRBJ1-2; a possible D gene is TRBD1 (5 bases). V lost 0 bases to trimming and J lost 6 bases, with 18 bases between them. Germline assignment: CDR1 SGHRS and CDR2 YFSETQ. This CDR3 is 16 amino acids long. Written as DNA, the CDR3 is TGCGCCAGCAGCTTGGATGGGACGGGGGGTTTTAATGGCTACACCTTC. It encodes CASSLDGTGGFNGYTF.

The genes are TRBV10-3 and TRBJ2-1; TRBD1 matches at 11 bases. With V trimmed by 7 bases and J by 8 bases, 4 bases remained unmatched. The CDR3 runs 13 residues. Germline V gene data show CDR1 as ENHRY and CDR2 as SYGVKD. The CDR3 sequence is CAITGQGDDEQFF. The DNA of the CDR3 is TGTGCCATCACGGGACAGGGGGATGATGAGCAGTTCTTC.

The gene calls are TRBV14 and TRBJ1-2, with D perhaps TRBD1 (6 bases). The V end was cut by 4 bases, the J end by 2 bases, with 11 bases between. Germline V gene sequence: CDR1 SGHDN, CDR2 FVKESK. The CDR3 totals 14 residues. CDR3 loop: CASSRAGANYGYTF. In DNA form, the CDR3 reads TGTGCCAGCAGCCGGGCAGGGGCAAACTATGGCTACACCTTC.

The count of this clone is one. The J gene is TRBJ2-1, the V gene TRBV7-9; the match to TRBD1 covers 9 bases. V shed 5 bases and J 6 bases; nucleotides not matched to a gene: 8. Looked up from germline, CDR1 is SEHNR and CDR2 is FQNEAQ (reference sequence). The CDR3 has 15 residues. The CDR3 nucleotides read TGTGCCAGCAGCGTGGGACAGGGTGGGTTCAATGAGCAGTTCTTC. It encodes CASSVGQGGFNEQFF.

CDR3 loop: CATSRDRGGGQPQHF. In nucleotides, the CDR3 is TGTGCCACCAGCAGAGATCGAGGGGGTGGTCAGCCCCAGCATTTT. This chain connects TRBV15 to TRBJ1-5; the D gene is possibly TRBD1 (6 bases). Germline loops: CDR1 LNHNV, CDR2 YYDKDF (reference sequence). The CDR3 consists of 15 residues. V was trimmed by 0 bases and J by 6 bases, leaving 12 bases between them.

The V call is TRBV5-1, the J call TRBJ1-1; TRBD1 matches 10 bases. The CDR3 is made up of 17 amino acids. V dropped 0 bases and J dropped 2; count of bases not matched to a gene: 7. The germline V gene has CDR1 SGHRS and CDR2 YFSETQ. For the CDR3, the DNA is TGCGCCAGCAGCTTGGGGGACAGGGGACCCTCAAACACTGAAGCTTTCTTT. Its translation: CASSLGDRGPSNTEAFF. Together with reference TRBV5-1 and TRBJ1-1, the CDR3 gives the full variable domain: KAGVTQTPRYLIKTRGQQVTLSCSPISGHRSVSWYQQTPGQGLQFLFEYFSETQRNKGNFPGRFSGRQFSNSRSEMNVSTLELGDSALYLCASSLGDRGPSNTEAFFGQGTRLTVV.

The chain combines TRBV6-6 with TRBJ2-7; TRBD2 matches 7 bases. The CDR3 contains 14 residues. Germline lookup yields CDR1 MNHNY and CDR2 SVGAGI (reference sequence). V lost 7 bases and J lost 2; bases outside the gene matches: 8. The CDR3 DNA follows: TGTGCCAGCACAACAGCGGGATTGACCTACGAGCAGTACTTC. Translating it yields CASTTAGLTYEQYF.

V gene TRBV19 combines with J gene TRBJ1-1; D gene ambiguous. The CDR3 covers 15 residues. Germline-derived CDR1 and CDR2 are LNHDA and SQIVND (reference sequence). With 6 bases removed from V and 6 bases from J, the gap between germline ends came to 20 bases. CDR3 nucleotides: TGTGCCAGTAGGCCCGTAGAGAGGGATTGGGCTGAAGCTTTCTTT. Encoded protein: CASRPVERDWAEAFF.

The chain is built from TRBV4-2 and TRBJ2-7; a weak D match, TRBD2 (6 bases). With 0 bases removed from V and 2 bases from J, the gap between germline ends came to 11 bases. In germline, CDR1 is LGHNA, CDR2 YNFKEQ. The CDR3 spans 15 residues. The CDR3 loop reads CASSQEWDFTYEQYF. The CDR3 nucleotides read TGTGCCAGCAGCCAAGAGTGGGACTTCACCTACGAGCAGTACTTC.

The chain combines TRBV28 with TRBJ2-1; TRBD2 matches at 7 bases. There are 14 residues in the CDR3. Germline V gives CDR1 MDHEN, CDR2 SYDVKM. Trimming cost V 7 bases and J 9 bases; bases outside gene matches: 12. The CDR3 region has the DNA TGTGCCAGCAAAAAAGGGACTAAGGAAAGTGAGCAGTTCTTC. It is translated as CASKKGTKESEQFF.

The V and J genes are TRBV7-2 and TRBJ1-1, with D perhaps TRBD1 (5 bases). The germline V gene encodes CDR1 SGHTA and CDR2 FQGNSA. The CDR3 is 11 amino acids. Trimming took off 4 bases at V and 7 bases at J, with 7 bases between the two ends. CDR3 in DNA: TGTGCCAGCAGCTCGACAGTTGAAGCTTTCTTT. Translating gives CASSSTVEAFF.

The chain combines TRBV5-5 with TRBJ2-1; possibly TRBD2 for D (5 bases). In germline, CDR1 is SGHKS, CDR2 YYEKEE (reference sequence). This CDR3 region has 15 residues. The V end lost 0 bases, the J end lost 5 bases, and 12 bases lay between the germline ends. CDR3 residues: CASSLGGIDHNEQFF. Here the CDR3 DNA reads TGTGCCAGCAGCTTGGGAGGGATAGACCACAATGAGCAGTTCTTC.

The chain employs TRBV5-4 and TRBJ2-7; TRBD2 matches 9 bases. CDR1 is SGHNT, CDR2 YYREEE, per germline (reference sequence). CDR3 size: 14 residues. J lost 5 bases, V lost 4 bases, and 7 bases had no gene match. For the CDR3, the DNA is TGTGCCAGCAGCCCGGGACTAGCTCAGGACGAGCAGTACTTC. It codes for CASSPGLAQDEQYF. Drawing the rest from reference TRBV5-4 and TRBJ2-7, the complete variable domain is ETGVTQSPTHLIKTRGQQVTLRCSSQSGHNTVSWYQQALGQGPQFIFQYYREEENGRGNFPPRFSGLQFPNYSSELNVNALELDDSALYLCASSPGLAQDEQYFGPGTRLTVT.

The V call is TRBV2, the J call TRBJ1-1, with unresolved D. The V gene lost 7 bases and the J gene lost 3 bases, with 15 bases spanning the gap. The CDR3 covers 14 residues. From germline, CDR1 is SNHLY and CDR2 FYNNEI. As DNA, the CDR3 is TGTGCCAGCAAACAAGAGTCGGGAGACACTGAAGCTTTCTTT. Translating it yields CASKQESGDTEAFF.

This clone has only one observation. CDR3 amino acids: CASKFGQGSYEQYF. In DNA, the CDR3 is TGCGCCAGCAAGTTCGGACAGGGATCCTACGAGCAGTACTTC. V and J are TRBV5-1 and TRBJ2-7; TRBD1 matches 8 bases. This CDR3 is built from 14 residues. The germline V gene has CDR1 SGHRS and CDR2 YFSETQ. V dropped 6 bases and J dropped 1; count of bases not matched to a gene: 6.

The chain employs TRBV6-5 and TRBJ1-2; 7 bases align to TRBD1. In germline, CDR1 is MNHEY, CDR2 SVGAGI. The length of the CDR3 is 13 residues. V gave up 5 bases and J gave up 3 bases; unmatched junction bases: 3. CDR3 nucleotides: TGTGCCAGCAGTAACAGGGGCGACTATGGCTACACCTTC. Protein product: CASSNRGDYGYTF.

This rearrangement joins TRBV29-1 to TRBJ1-1; the match to TRBD1 covers 7 bases. This CDR3 contains 14 residues. Germline V lookup: CDR1 SQVTM, CDR2 ANQGSEA. With 6 bases clipped from V and 6 bases from J, the junction kept 13 bases outside the gene matches. The CDR3 is CSVISGTGTAEAFF. The CDR3, as DNA: TGCAGCGTCATCTCCGGGACGGGGACAGCTGAAGCTTTCTTT.

The V and J genes are TRBV28 and TRBJ2-4; perhaps TRBD2 as D (5 bases). CDR1 is MDHEN and CDR2 is SYDVKM in the germline V gene. CDR3 size: 15 residues. Trimming took 11 bases from V and 2 from J, leaving 19 bases between them. The CDR3 loop is CAALPQDLSKNIQYF. The CDR3 region has the DNA TGTGCCGCGCTCCCCCAGGACTTATCCAAAAACATTCAGTACTTC.

This chain connects TRBV5-5 to TRBJ1-1; D remains unclear. V shed 5 bases and J shed 0 bases, with 20 bases lying between them. Germline V gene data show CDR1 as SGHKS and CDR2 as YYEKEE (reference sequence). CDR3 size: 17 residues. The CDR3 loop is CASRRREEGVMNTEAFF. The CDR3 bases are TGTGCCAGCAGGAGAAGGGAGGAAGGTGTGATGAACACTGAAGCTTTCTTT. Full variable domain (outside the CDR3, taken from reference TRBV5-5 and TRBJ1-1): DAGVTQSPTHLIKTRGQQVTLRCSPISGHKSVSWYQQVLGQGPQFIFQYYEKEERGRGNFPDRFSARQFPNYSSELNVNALLLGDSALYLCASRRREEGVMNTEAFFGQGTRLTVV.

The J gene is TRBJ1-1, the V gene TRBV20-1, with 8 bases that match TRBD1. CDR1 is DFQATT and CDR2 is SNEGSKA in the germline V gene (reference sequence). Trimming at V came to 6 bases and at J to 12 bases, leaving 9 bases not matched to a gene. The CDR3 covers 11 residues. This chain's CDR3 is CSATRTGRTFF. In DNA, the CDR3 is TGCAGTGCGACTAGGACAGGGAGAACTTTCTTT.

The chain combines TRBV15 with TRBJ2-6; 15 bases agree with TRBD2. Germline CDR1 LNHNV, CDR2 YYDKDF (reference sequence). J gave up 4 bases and V 3 bases, and 7 bases lay outside the gene matches. The CDR3 runs 19 residues. The CDR3 region is CATSSAGTSGRRGANVLTF. CDR3 sequence (DNA): TGTGCCACCAGCAGCGCCGGGACTAGCGGGAGGAGAGGGGCCAACGTCCTGACTTTC.

DNA of the CDR3: TGTGCCAGTAGCCTAGCGGGATACAATGAGCAGTTCTTC. This translates into CASSLAGYNEQFF. V and J are TRBV19 and TRBJ2-1, with 9 positions matching TRBD2. The CDR3 is made up of 13 amino acids. Looked up from germline, CDR1 is LNHDA and CDR2 is SQIVND (reference sequence). J gave up 4 bases and V 6 bases, and 1 base lay outside the gene matches.

The gene calls are TRBV30 and TRBJ2-3, with D unclear. V was shortened by 0 bases and J by 6 bases, with 10 bases between the two germline ends. Germline loops: CDR1 GTSNPN, CDR2 SVGIG (reference sequence). The CDR3 totals 13 residues. The CDR3 sequence is CAWSVTMQDTQYF. In DNA, the CDR3 is TGTGCCTGGAGTGTTACCATGCAGGATACGCAGTATTTT.

The chain employs TRBV19 and TRBJ1-2; 9 bases agree with TRBD1. Germline-derived CDR1 and CDR2 are LNHDA and SQIVND (reference sequence). V lost 6 bases, J lost 1 base, and 12 bases stayed unmatched. This CDR3 is 17 amino acids long. For the CDR3, the DNA is TGTGCCAGTAGGACCGGGACAGGGAGGCTGATTAACTATGGCTACACCTTC. Protein sequence: CASRTGTGRLINYGYTF. Full variable domain (remainder filled in from reference TRBV19 and TRBJ1-2): DGGITQSPKYLFRKEGQNVTLSCEQNLNHDAMYWYRQDPGQGLRLIYYSQIVNDFQKGDIAEGYSVSREKKESFPLTVTSAQKNPTAFYLCASRTGTGRLINYGYTFGSGTRLTVV.

The chain links TRBV30 to TRBJ2-7; 9 bases match TRBD2. The CDR3 totals 12 residues. Germline lookup yields CDR1 GTSNPN and CDR2 SVGIG (reference sequence). V dropped 4 bases and J dropped 6; count of bases not matched to a gene: 4. The CDR3 is CAWTSGKGEQYF. CDR3 DNA: TGTGCCTGGACTAGCGGGAAGGGCGAGCAGTACTTC.

This clone was detected only once. The gene calls are TRBV28 and TRBJ2-1, with 7 bases lining up with TRBD2. Trimming at V came to 7 bases and at J to 5 bases, leaving 8 bases not matched to a gene. CDR1 and CDR2 from the germline V gene are MDHEN and SYDVKM. The CDR3 is 14 residues long. The CDR3 is CASNGGSPNNEQFF. The CDR3 DNA follows: TGTGCCAGCAACGGCGGGAGCCCAAACAATGAGCAGTTCTTC.

This chain links TRBV6-5 with TRBJ1-5; D gene uncertain. The length of the CDR3 is 15 residues. Germline V gene data show CDR1 as MNHEY and CDR2 as SVGAGI. The V gene lost 0 bases and the J gene lost 2 bases, with 8 bases spanning the gap. This CDR3 reads CASSYSRGGNQPQHF. In DNA, the CDR3 is TGTGCCAGCAGTTACTCAAGAGGAGGCAATCAGCCCCAGCATTTT.

This clone turned up a few times. This may come from a read error, since a much larger clone is one base off. This sequence joins TRBV6-1 and TRBJ1-1; D possibly corresponds to TRBD1 (5 bases). Trimming cost V 3 bases and J 1 base, with 6 bases left between them. The germline V gene encodes CDR1 MNHNS and CDR2 SASEGT. The CDR3 spans 13 residues. In DNA, the CDR3 is TGTGCCAGCAGTGACAGGGAGAACACTGAAGCTTTCTTT. Protein product: CASSDRENTEAFF.

The rearrangement links TRBV4-1 to TRBJ1-2; 8 positions agree with TRBD1. CDR1 MGHRA and CDR2 YSYEKL come from the germline V gene. The CDR3 spans 14 residues. Trimming removed 4 bases from V and 8 bases from J; junction bases left unmatched: 9. As DNA, the CDR3 is TGCGCCAGCAGCCTTCCCGGACAGGGAAAAGGCTACACCTTC. Its protein is CASSLPGQGKGYTF.